The source of this TCR beta chain is a study of response to subunit inactivated influenza vaccine. Findings of the study overall: The authors suggested that every seasonal influenza vaccination recruits few new T cells.

In its sample, this clonotype was seen a few times. No antigen is known for it. MiXCR, run by TCRdb on the RT-PCR reads, gives a single entry per CDR3 protein. The data show around 580,000 distinct CDR3 sequences, 14% seen once. Germline CDR1 reads LGHDT; CDR2 reads YNNKEL (reference sequence). The CDR3 runs to 15 residues. V was pared by 2 bases and J by 7 bases, with 6 bases of the junction left unmatched. The sequence came from a man aged 50 to 59 who received an inactivated influenza vaccine. The source material was PBMCs from blood, sampled 11 to 12 days after vaccination. The chain couples TRBV3-1 to TRBJ2-3; 10 bases agree with TRBD2. The CDR3: CASSQMSGRGNTQYF. The CDR3, as DNA: TGTGCCAGCAGCCAAATGAGCGGGAGGGGTAATACGCAGTATTTT.